The rows below give T cell receptor beta chains drawn from one sample of a study of blood T cell repertoires in COVID-19. Method: immunoSEQ multiplex PCR; TCRdb's copy keeps in-frame clones and lacks some. The sample lists 150,000 to 200,000 clones, 81% occurring once. Sequencing input: peripheral blood. These receptors were taken from a man in his fifties or sixties with active or convalescent COVID-19. CDR3s include the opening cysteine and the closing phenylalanine or tryptophan. D genes are given only for firm matches. The size entry is marked missing in some rows and otherwise reads once, few, many or a size class.

abundance	d_gene	v_gene	j_gene	CDR3nt	CDR3aa
-	-	TRBV14	TRBJ2-3	TGTGCCAGCAGCCCATCGAGGCATACGCAGTATTTT	CASSPSRHTQYF
-	TRBD1	TRBV3-1/TRBV3-2	TRBJ2-7	TGTGCCAGCAGTCATACAGGGGACTCCTACGAGCAGTACTTC	CASSHTGDSYEQYF
few	TRBD1	TRBV6-5	TRBJ1-3	TGTGCCAGCAGGGCGACAGGGTCTGGAAACACCATATATTTT	CASRATGSGNTIYF
-	TRBD1	TRBV11-2	TRBJ2-7	TGTGCCAGCAGCTCTGGACAGGTTTCCTACGAGCAGTACTTC	CASSSGQVSYEQYF
-	TRBD2	TRBV7-6	TRBJ2-1	TGTGCCAGCAGCTCCCGGACTAGCGGAGAGGGGAATGAGCAGTTCTTC	CASSSRTSGEGNEQFF
-	-	TRBV7-9	TRBJ2-6	TGTGCCAGCACTCTATGGGCCTCTGGGGCCAACGTCCTGACTTTC	CASTLWASGANVLTF
-	-	TRBV19	TRBJ1-2	TGTGCCAGTGGAGGGGTGGGGTATGGCTACACCTTC	CASGGVGYGYTF
-	TRBD2	TRBV11-1	TRBJ2-2	TGTGCCAGCAGCTCCCTAGCGGGAGGCAGGACCGGGGAGCTGTTTTTT	CASSSLAGGRTGELFF
-	-	TRBV4-2	TRBJ2-7	TGTGCCAGCAGCCCATGGGGGGAAGTCTACGAGCAGTACTTC	CASSPWGEVYEQYF
once	-	TRBV6-2/TRBV6-3	TRBJ1-4	TGTGCCAGCAGTACCGGGACTCTGCTGGGTGAAAAACTGTTTTTT	CASSTGTLLGEKLFF
few	TRBD2	TRBV7-6	TRBJ2-5	TGTGCCAGCAGCTTAGGGACTAGCGGGGGGGCGGAGACCCAGTACTTC	CASSLGTSGGAETQYF
-	-	TRBV6-5	TRBJ2-7	TGTGCCAGCAGTTACGGACAACTCCTTACAGAGCAGTACTTC	CASSYGQLLTEQYF
-	TRBD2	TRBV5-1	TRBJ2-1	TGCGCCAGCAGCCAACAAATACCCCTCCCGGGACTAGCGGGAGGAGAGCAGTTCTTC	CASSQQIPLPGLAGGEQFF
-	TRBD2	TRBV7-2	TRBJ2-5	TGTGCCAGCAGCTGGACTAGCGGAACGGGGGAGACCCAGTACTTC	CASSWTSGTGETQYF